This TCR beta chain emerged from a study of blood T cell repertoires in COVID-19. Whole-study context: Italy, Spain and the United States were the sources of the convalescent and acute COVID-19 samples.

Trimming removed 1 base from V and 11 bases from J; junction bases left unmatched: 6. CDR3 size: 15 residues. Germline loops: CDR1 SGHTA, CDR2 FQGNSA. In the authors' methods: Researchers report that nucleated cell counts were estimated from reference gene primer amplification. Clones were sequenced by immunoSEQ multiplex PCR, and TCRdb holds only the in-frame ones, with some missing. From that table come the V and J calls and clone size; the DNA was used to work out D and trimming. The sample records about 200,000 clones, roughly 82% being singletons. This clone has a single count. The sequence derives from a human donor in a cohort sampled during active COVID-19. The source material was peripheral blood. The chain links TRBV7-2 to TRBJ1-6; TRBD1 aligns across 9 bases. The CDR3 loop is CASSLEGQGLTPLHF. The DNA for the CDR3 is TGTGCCAGCAGCTTAGAGGGACAGGGTTTGACACCCCTCCACTTT.